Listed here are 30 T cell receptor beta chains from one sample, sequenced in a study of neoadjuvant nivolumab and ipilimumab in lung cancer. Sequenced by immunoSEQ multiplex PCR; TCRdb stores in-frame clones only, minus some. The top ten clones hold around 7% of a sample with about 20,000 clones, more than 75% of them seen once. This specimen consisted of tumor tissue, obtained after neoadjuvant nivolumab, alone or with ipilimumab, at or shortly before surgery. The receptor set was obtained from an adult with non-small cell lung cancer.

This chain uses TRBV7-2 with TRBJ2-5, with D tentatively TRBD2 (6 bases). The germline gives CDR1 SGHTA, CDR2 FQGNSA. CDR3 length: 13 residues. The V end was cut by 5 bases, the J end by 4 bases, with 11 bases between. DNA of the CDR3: TGTGCCAGCAGCCTGACTAGTTTAGAGACCCAGTACTTC. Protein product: CASSLTSLETQYF.

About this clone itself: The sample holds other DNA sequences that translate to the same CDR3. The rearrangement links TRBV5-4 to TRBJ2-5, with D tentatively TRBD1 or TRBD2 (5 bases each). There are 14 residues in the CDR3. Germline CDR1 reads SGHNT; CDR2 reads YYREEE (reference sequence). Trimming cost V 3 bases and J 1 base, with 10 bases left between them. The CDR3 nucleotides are TGTGCCAGCAGCTACCGGGACGGCCAAGAGACCCAGTACTTC. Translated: CASSYRDGQETQYF.

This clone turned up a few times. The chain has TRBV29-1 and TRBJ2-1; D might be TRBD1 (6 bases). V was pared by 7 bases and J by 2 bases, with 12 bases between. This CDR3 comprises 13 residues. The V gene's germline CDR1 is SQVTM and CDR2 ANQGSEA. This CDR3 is CSAAQGTYNEQFF. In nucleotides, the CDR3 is TGCAGCGCCGCACAGGGTACCTACAATGAGCAGTTCTTC.

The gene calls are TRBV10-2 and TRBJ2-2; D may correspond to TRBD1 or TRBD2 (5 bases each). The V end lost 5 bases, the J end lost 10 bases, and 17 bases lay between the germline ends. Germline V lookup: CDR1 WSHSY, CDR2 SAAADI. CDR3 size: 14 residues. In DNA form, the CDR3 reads TGCGCCAGCAGTCCTGGGATGGGGGACGAGGAGCTGTTTTTT. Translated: CASSPGMGDEELFF.

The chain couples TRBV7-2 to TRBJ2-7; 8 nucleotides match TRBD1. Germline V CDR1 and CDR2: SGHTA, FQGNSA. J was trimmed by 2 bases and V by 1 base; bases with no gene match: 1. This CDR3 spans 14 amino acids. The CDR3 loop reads CASSLEQGAYEQYF. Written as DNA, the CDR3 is TGTGCCAGCAGCTTAGAACAGGGGGCCTACGAGCAGTACTTC.

The CDR3 loop is CASSGTGGETQYF. DNA of the CDR3: TGTGCCAGTAGTGGTACAGGGGGAGAGACCCAGTACTTC. The chain is built from TRBV19 and TRBJ2-5; the match to TRBD1 covers 8 bases. The CDR3 is made up of 13 amino acids. Unmatched junction bases numbered 3, after V lost 5 bases and J lost 4 bases. Germline assignment: CDR1 LNHDA and CDR2 SQIVND (reference sequence).

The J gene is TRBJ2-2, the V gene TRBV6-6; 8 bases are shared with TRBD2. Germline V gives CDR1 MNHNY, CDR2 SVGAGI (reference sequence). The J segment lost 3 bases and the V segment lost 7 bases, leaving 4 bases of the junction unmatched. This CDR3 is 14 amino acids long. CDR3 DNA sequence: TGTGCCAGCACCCTAGCGGGCGACACCGGGGAGCTGTTTTTT. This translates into CASTLAGDTGELFF.

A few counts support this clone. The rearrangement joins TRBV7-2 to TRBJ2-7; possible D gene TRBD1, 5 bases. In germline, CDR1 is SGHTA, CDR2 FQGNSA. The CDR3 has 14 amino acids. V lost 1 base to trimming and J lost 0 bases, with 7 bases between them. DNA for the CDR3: TGTGCCAGCAGCTTAGTACAGGTCTCCTACGAGCAGTACTTC. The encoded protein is CASSLVQVSYEQYF.

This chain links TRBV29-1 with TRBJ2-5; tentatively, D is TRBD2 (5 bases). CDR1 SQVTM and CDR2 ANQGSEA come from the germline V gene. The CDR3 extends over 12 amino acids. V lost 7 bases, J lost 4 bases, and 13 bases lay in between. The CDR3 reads CSGIRSGETQYF. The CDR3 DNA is TGCAGCGGAATAAGGAGCGGAGAGACCCAGTACTTC.

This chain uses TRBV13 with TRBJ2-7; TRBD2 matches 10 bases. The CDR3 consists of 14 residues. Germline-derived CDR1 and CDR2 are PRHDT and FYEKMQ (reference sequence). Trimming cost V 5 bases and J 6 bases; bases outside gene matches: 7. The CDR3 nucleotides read TGTGCCAGCAGCCCATTAGCGGGAGGTGCCGAGCAGTACTTC. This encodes CASSPLAGGAEQYF.

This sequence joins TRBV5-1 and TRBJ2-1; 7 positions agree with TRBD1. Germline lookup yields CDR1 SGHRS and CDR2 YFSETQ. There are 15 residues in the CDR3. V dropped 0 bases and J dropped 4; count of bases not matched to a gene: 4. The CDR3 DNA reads TGCGCCAGCAGCTTGGAAGGGGGCCTTTACAATGAGCAGTTCTTC. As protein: CASSLEGGLYNEQFF.

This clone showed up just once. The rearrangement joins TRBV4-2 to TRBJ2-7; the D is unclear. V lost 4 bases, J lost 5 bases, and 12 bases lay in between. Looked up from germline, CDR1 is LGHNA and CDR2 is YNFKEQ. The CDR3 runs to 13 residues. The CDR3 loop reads CASSREMVDEQYF. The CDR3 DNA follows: TGTGCCAGCAGCCGCGAGATGGTAGACGAGCAGTACTTC.

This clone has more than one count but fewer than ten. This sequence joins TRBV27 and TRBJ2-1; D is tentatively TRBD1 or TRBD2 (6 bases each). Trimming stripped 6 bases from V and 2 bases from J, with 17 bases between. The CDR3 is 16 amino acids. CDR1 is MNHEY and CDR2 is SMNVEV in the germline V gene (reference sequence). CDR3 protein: CASREGGRAPYNEQFF. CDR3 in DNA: TGTGCCAGCAGGGAGGGGGGACGGGCACCCTACAATGAGCAGTTCTTC.

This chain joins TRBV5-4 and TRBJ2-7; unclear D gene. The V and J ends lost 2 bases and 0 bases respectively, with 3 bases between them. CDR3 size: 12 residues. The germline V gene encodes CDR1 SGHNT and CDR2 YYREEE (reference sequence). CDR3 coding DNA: TGTGCCAGCAGCTTATTCTCCTACGAGCAGTACTTC. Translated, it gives CASSLFSYEQYF. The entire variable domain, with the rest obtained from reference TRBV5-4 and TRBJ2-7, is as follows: ETGVTQSPTHLIKTRGQQVTLRCSSQSGHNTVSWYQQALGQGPQFIFQYYREEENGRGNFPPRFSGLQFPNYSSELNVNALELDDSALYLCASSLFSYEQYFGPGTRLTVT.

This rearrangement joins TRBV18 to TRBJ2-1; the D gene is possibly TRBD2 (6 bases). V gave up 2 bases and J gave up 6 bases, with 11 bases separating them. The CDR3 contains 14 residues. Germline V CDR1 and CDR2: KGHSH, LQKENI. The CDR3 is CASSPMLALNEQFF. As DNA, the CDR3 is TGTGCCAGCTCACCAATGCTAGCGCTCAATGAGCAGTTCTTC.

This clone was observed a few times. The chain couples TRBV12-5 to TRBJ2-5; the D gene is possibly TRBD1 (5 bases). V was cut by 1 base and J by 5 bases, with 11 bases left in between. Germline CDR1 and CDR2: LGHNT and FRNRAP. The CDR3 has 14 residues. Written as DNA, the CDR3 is TGTGCTAGTGGTTTGGGGGGCCTCTGGGAGACCCAGTACTTC. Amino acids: CASGLGGLWETQYF.

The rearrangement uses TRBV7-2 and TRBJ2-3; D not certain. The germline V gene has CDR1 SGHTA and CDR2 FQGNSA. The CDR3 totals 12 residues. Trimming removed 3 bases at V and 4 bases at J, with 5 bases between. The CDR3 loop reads CASSLFSDTQYF. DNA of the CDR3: TGTGCCAGCAGCTTGTTTTCAGATACGCAGTATTTT.

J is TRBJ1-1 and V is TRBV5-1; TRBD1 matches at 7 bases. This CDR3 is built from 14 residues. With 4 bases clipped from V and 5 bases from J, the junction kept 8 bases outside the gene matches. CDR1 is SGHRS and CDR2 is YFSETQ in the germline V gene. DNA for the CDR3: TGCGCCAGCAGCAAGACAGGGCAGTGGACTGAAGCTTTCTTT. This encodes CASSKTGQWTEAFF.

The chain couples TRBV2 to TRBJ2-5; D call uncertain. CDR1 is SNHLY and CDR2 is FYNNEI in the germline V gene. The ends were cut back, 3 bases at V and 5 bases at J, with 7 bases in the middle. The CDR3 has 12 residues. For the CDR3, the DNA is TGTGCCAGCAGTGAGGTAGTGGAGACCCAGTACTTC. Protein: CASSEVVETQYF.

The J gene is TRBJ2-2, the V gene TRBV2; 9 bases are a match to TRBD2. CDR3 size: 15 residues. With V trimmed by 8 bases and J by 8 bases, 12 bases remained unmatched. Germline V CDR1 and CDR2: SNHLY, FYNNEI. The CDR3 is CASRHQKSGRGELFF. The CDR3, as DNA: TGTGCCAGCCGTCATCAGAAGAGCGGGAGGGGGGAGCTGTTTTTT.

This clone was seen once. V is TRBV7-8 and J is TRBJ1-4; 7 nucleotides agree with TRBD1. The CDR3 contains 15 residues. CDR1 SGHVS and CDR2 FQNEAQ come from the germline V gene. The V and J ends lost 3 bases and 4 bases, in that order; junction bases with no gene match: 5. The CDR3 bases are TGTGCCAGCAGCTTGCGGGACAGCGATAATGAAAAACTGTTTTTT. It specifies CASSLRDSDNEKLFF.

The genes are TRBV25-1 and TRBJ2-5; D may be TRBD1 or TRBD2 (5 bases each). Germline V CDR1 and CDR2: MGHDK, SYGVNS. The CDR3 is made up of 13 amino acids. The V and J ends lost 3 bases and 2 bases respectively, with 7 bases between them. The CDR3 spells CASSEWGQETQYF. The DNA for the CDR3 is TGTGCCAGCAGTGAGTGGGGGCAAGAGACCCAGTACTTC.

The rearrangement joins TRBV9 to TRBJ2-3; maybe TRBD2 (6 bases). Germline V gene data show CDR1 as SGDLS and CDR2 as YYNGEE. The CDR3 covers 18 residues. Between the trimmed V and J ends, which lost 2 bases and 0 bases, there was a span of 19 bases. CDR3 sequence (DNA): TGTGCCAGCAGCGTGGGTTTCTGGGCGGGATCTAGCACAGATACGCAGTATTTT. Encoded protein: CASSVGFWAGSSTDTQYF.

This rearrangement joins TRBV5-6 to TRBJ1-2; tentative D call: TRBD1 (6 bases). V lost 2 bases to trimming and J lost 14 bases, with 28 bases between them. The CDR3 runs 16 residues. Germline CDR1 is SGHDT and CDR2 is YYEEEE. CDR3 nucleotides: TGTGCCAGCAGCTTACAGGGTGACATGGCTACACCTCCGGGGACCTTC. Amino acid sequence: CASSLQGDMATPPGTF.

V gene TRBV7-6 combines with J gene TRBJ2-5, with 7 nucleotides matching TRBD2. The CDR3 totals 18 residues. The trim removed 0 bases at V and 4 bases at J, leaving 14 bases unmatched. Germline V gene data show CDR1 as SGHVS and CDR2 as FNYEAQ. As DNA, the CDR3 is TGTGCCAGCAGCTTAGCGTCTGGCGCGGGAGTCCTGCCAGAGACCCAGTACTTC. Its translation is CASSLASGAGVLPETQYF. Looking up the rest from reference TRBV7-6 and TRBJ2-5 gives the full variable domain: GAGVSQSPRYKVTKRGQDVALRCDPISGHVSLYWYRQALGQGPEFLTYFNYEAQQDKSGLPNDRFSAERPEGSISTLTIQRTEQRDSAMYRCASSLASGAGVLPETQYFGPGTRLLVL.

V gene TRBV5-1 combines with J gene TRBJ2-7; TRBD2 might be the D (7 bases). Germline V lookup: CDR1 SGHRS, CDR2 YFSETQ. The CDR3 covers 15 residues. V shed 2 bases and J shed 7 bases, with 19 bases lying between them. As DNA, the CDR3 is TGCGCCAGCAGCTTATCTAGCGGAAGGAGGGGGGAGCAGTACTTC. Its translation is CASSLSSGRRGEQYF.

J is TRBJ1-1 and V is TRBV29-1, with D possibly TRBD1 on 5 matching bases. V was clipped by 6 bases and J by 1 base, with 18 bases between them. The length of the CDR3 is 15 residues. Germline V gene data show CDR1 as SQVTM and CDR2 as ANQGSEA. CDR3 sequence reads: CSVLNPFDRNTEAFF. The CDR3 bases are TGCAGCGTCCTCAACCCGTTTGACAGGAACACTGAAGCTTTCTTT.

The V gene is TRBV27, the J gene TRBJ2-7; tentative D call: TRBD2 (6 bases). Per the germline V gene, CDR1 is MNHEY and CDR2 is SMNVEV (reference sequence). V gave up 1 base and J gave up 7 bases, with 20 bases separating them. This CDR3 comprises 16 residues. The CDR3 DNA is TGTGCCAGCAGTTTATACGGGGGAGGAGCCTTGAGTGAGCAGTACTTC. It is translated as CASSLYGGGALSEQYF.

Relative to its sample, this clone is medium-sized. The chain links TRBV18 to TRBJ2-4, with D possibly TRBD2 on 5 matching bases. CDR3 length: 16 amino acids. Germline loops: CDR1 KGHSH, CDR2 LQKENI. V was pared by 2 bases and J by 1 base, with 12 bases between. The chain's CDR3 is CASSPVGSRAKNIQYF. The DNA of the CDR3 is TGTGCCAGCTCACCAGTGGGGAGCAGGGCCAAAAACATTCAGTACTTC.

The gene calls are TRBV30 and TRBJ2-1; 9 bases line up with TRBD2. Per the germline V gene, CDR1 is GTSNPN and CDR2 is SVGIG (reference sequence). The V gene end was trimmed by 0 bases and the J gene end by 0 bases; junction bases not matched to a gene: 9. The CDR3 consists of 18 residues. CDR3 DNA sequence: TGTGCCTGGAGTGTATTTGCTAGCGGGGAGAGCTCCTACAATGAGCAGTTCTTC. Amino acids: CAWSVFASGESSYNEQFF.